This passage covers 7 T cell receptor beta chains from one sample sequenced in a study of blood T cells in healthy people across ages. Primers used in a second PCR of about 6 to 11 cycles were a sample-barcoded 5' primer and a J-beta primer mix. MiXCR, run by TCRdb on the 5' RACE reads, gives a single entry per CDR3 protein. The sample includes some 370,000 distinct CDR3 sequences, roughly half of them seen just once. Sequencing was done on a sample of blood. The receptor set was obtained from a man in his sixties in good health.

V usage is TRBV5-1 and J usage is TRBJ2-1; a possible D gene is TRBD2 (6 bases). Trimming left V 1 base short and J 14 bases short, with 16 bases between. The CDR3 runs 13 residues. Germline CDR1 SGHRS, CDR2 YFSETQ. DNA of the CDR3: TGCGCCAGCAGCTTGATCCGGGACTCGGGGGAGTTCTTC. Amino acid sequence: CASSLIRDSGEFF.

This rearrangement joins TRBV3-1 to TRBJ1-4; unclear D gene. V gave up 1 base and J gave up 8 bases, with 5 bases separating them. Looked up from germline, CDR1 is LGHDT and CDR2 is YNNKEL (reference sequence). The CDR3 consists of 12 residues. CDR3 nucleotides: TGTGCCAGCAGCCAAGTTGAGGAAAAACTGTTTTTT. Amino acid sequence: CASSQVEEKLFF.

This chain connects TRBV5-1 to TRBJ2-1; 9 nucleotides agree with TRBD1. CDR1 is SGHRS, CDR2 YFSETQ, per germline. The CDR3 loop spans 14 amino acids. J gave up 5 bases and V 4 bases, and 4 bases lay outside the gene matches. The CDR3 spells CASSLTGGHNEQFF. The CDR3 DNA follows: TGCGCCAGCAGCCTGACAGGGGGGCACAATGAGCAGTTCTTC.

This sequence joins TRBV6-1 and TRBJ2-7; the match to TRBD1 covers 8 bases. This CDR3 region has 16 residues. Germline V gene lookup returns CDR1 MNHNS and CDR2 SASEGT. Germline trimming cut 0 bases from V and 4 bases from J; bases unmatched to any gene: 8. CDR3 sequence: CASSEASRRTGYEQYF. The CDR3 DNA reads TGTGCCAGCAGTGAAGCTTCCCGCAGGACAGGGTACGAGCAGTACTTC.

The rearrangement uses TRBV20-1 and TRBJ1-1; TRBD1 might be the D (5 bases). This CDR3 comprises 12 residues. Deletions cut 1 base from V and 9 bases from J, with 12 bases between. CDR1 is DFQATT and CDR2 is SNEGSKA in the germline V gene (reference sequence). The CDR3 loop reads CSARGAGQKAFF. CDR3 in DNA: TGCAGTGCTAGAGGAGCGGGGCAGAAAGCTTTCTTT.

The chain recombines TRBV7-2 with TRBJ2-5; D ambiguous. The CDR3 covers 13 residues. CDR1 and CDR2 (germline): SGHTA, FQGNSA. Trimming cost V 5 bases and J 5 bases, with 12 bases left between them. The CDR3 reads CASSPIPGETQYF. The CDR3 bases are TGTGCCAGCAGCCCCATCCCCGGGGAGACCCAGTACTTC.

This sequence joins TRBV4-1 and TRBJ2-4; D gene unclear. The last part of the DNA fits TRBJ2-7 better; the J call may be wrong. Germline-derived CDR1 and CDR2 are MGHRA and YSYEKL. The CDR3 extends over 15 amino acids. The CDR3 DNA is TGCGCCAGCAGCCCAAACGAGGTGGCCGTAGGCGAGCAGTACTTC. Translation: CASSPNEVAVGEQYF.